This entry describes one T cell receptor beta chain. These data come from a study of blood T cell repertoires in COVID-19. Across the whole study: Collection of acute and convalescent COVID-19 samples took place in the United States, Italy and Spain. In each case, the material was cDNA or gDNA derived from T cells, B-cell-depleted T cells, or PBMCs.

J gave up 4 bases and V 7 bases, and 16 bases lay outside the gene matches. The germline V gene encodes CDR1 LNHDA and CDR2 SQIVND (reference sequence). The CDR3 has 18 residues. As originally analysed: Amplification of reference gene primers provided the estimated nucleated cell counts. Measured with immunoSEQ multiplex PCR; TCRdb has only the in-frame clones, and not every one. Clone size and the V and J calls come from that table; the DNA yielded D and trimming. This table has over 100,000 clones, about 79% appearing once. This TCR came from an elderly woman with acute or convalescent COVID-19. Source material: peripheral blood. The chain carries TRBV19 and TRBJ2-2, with 9 bases matching TRBD1. CDR3 coding DNA: TGTGCCAGTATCCGGACAGGGGCTTTGGTGTATAGCACCGGGGAGCTGTTTTTT. Protein sequence: CASIRTGALVYSTGELFF.